This T cell receptor beta chain was identified during a study of OX40 agonist ivuxolimab in advanced cancers. Study background: Aged roughly 23 to 79 with a mean of about 63 years, they were more than 80% male. Points from the study as a whole: The work left the antigen specificity of expanded peripheral T cells undetermined. Among patients with partial responses at 0.1-3.0 mg/kg, clonal expansion was among the lowest.

TCRdb's copy holds only in-frame clones and misses some; the assay was immunoSEQ multiplex PCR. The repertoire holds tens of thousands of clones, with around four fifths as singletons. The sample holds a few counts of this clone. No antigen is known for it. The source is an adult with an advanced solid tumor such as melanoma, head and neck, liver or kidney cancer. The specimen was CD4+ or CD8+ T cells sorted from blood, collected in a trial of the OX40 agonist ivuxolimab.

The CDR3 loop is CASSPGVGGSEAFF. CDR3 DNA: TGTGCCAGCAGCCCCGGGGTGGGGGGGTCTGAAGCTTTCTTT. This chain connects TRBV13 to TRBJ1-1; tentative D call: TRBD1 (5 bases). V was cut by 5 bases and J by 6 bases, with 16 bases left in between. Per germline, CDR1 PRHDT and CDR2 FYEKMQ (reference sequence). The CDR3 runs 14 residues.